The 22 T cell receptor beta chains in this list originate from one sample, sequenced in a study of human T cells and chemical hapten exposure. Specified time point: patch test 1, 2 weeks after DPC sensitization. Treatment specified: therapeutic diphenylcyclopropenone sensitization with weekly scalp DPC. Each CDR3 protein gets one entry after TCRdb re-called the RACE reads with MiXCR. The data show 80,000 or so distinct CDR3 sequences, with around 10% seen just once and approximately 4.4% held by the top ten. This sample comprised whole blood, obtained in connection with sensitization to the hapten diphenylcyclopropenone (DPC). The source is a woman in her 50s with alopecia areata. Some clones in this sample may be carry-over from other donors' samples.

The V gene is TRBV7-2, the J gene TRBJ2-3, with D unclear. V lost 1 base to trimming and J lost 3 bases, with 17 bases between them. Germline V gene lookup returns CDR1 SGHTA and CDR2 FQGNSA. The CDR3 has 17 amino acids. The CDR3 loop is CASSLGIVWSPTDTQYF. CDR3 nucleotides: TGTGCCAGCAGCTTAGGGATAGTCTGGTCCCCAACAGATACGCAGTATTTT. The variable domain in full, with the rest retrieved from reference TRBV7-2 and TRBJ2-3, is GAGVSQSPSNKVTEKGKDVELRCDPISGHTALYWYRQSLGQGLEFLIYFQGNSAPDKSGLPSDRFSAERTGGSVSTLTIQRTQQEDSAVYLCASSLGIVWSPTDTQYFGPGTRLTVL.

The chain couples TRBV5-1 to TRBJ1-5; possibly TRBD1 for D (5 bases). V lost 1 base, J lost 6 bases, and 11 bases lay in between. The CDR3 sequence is 14 residues long. Germline-derived CDR1 and CDR2 are SGHRS and YFSETQ. Written as DNA, the CDR3 is TGCGCCAGCAGCTTGTTGGGGCCGGGTCAGCCCCAGCATTTT. Encoded protein: CASSLLGPGQPQHF.

This clonotype came up many times. The V call is TRBV6-2 or TRBV6-3, the J call TRBJ2-1, with TRBD2 matching over 10 bases. The CDR3 has 14 residues. Germline V CDR1 and CDR2: MNHEY, SVGEGT. Germline trimming cut 2 bases from V and 9 bases from J; bases unmatched to any gene: 4. CDR3 sequence: CASSYKRGGPEQFF. CDR3 nucleotides: TGTGCCAGCAGTTACAAGCGGGGGGGCCCTGAGCAGTTCTTC.

There are a few counts of this clonotype. The chain links TRBV4-2 to TRBJ2-1; 12 nucleotides agree with TRBD2. The CDR3 contains 18 residues. V was clipped by 0 bases and J by 7 bases; unmatched bases: 10. The V gene's germline CDR1 is LGHNA and CDR2 YNFKEQ. CDR3 sequence (DNA): TGTGCCAGCAGCCAAGATGCTAGCGGGGGGGCAGGATGGAATGAGCAGTTCTTC. This translates into CASSQDASGGAGWNEQFF.

This clonotype was found many times. The chain recombines TRBV29-1 with TRBJ1-6; D might be TRBD1 (5 bases). The V and J ends lost 7 bases and 6 bases respectively, with 16 bases between them. The CDR3 spans 14 residues. The V gene's germline CDR1 is SQVTM and CDR2 ANQGSEA. Written as DNA, the CDR3 is TGCAGCGCAAGTGGGACTGACGCTAATTCACCCCTCCACTTT. Translating gives CSASGTDANSPLHF.

This clonotype was counted between two and nine times. The chain couples TRBV7-9 to TRBJ1-1; D is unclear. The CDR3 consists of 18 residues. CDR1 and CDR2 from the germline V gene are SEHNR and FQNEAQ (reference sequence). The V gene lost 1 base and the J gene lost 3 bases, with 21 bases spanning the gap. The CDR3 region has the DNA TGTGCCAGCAGCTTAGAGTCCGGGCAGGCGAGTAGACACACTGAAGCTTTCTTT. This gives the protein CASSLESGQASRHTEAFF.

This clonotype turned up a few times. The CDR3 region is CASSYRSNNEKLFF. DNA of the CDR3: TGTGCCAGCAGTTATCGTTCGAATAATGAAAAACTGTTTTTT. This sequence joins TRBV6-5 and TRBJ1-4; no reliable D call. The CDR3 spans 14 residues. Germline loops: CDR1 MNHEY, CDR2 SVGAGI. V lost 3 bases to trimming and J lost 4 bases, with 9 bases between them.

This clonotype was seen repeatedly, ten times or more. The chain is built from TRBV3-1 and TRBJ1-4, with 8 positions matching TRBD1. V was pared by 4 bases and J by 10 bases, with 5 bases of the junction left unmatched. The CDR3 consists of 13 residues. From germline, CDR1 is LGHDT and CDR2 YNNKEL (reference sequence). CDR3 nucleotide sequence: TGTGCCAGCAGCCGGCAGGGGGCCTTAAAACTGTTTTTT. Protein product: CASSRQGALKLFF.

Only a few counts were recorded for this clonotype. The rearrangement links TRBV27 to TRBJ2-3, with TRBD2 as a possible D gene (6 bases). V was shortened by 2 bases and J by 2 bases, with 11 bases between the two germline ends. Germline assignment: CDR1 MNHEY and CDR2 SMNVEV (reference sequence). The CDR3 length is 15 residues. Here the CDR3 reads CASSLKAGNTDTQYF. DNA of the CDR3: TGTGCCAGCAGTTTAAAAGCGGGCAACACAGATACGCAGTATTTT.

This clonotype was observed many times. The J gene is TRBJ2-4, the V gene TRBV20-1; the D gene is possibly TRBD1 (5 bases). Looked up from germline, CDR1 is DFQATT and CDR2 is SNEGSKA (reference sequence). This CDR3 has 14 amino acids. With 0 bases removed from V and 2 bases from J, the gap between germline ends came to 8 bases. The CDR3 region is CSARDSGTKNIQYF. DNA for the CDR3: TGCAGTGCTAGAGATTCAGGGACCAAAAACATTCAGTACTTC.

This clonotype appeared a few times. The chain has TRBV6-2 or TRBV6-3 and TRBJ2-7, with 10 bases that match TRBD2. The CDR3 covers 18 residues. The junction had 20 bases not matched to a gene; V was cut back by 8 bases and J by 4 bases. Germline-derived CDR1 and CDR2 are MNHEY and SVGEGT. The CDR3 loop is CASHNPMLDSGRKYEQYF. In DNA, the CDR3 is TGTGCCAGCCATAACCCAATGCTCGATAGCGGGAGGAAATACGAGCAGTACTTC.

This clonotype was counted at least ten times. The V and J genes are TRBV29-1 and TRBJ1-1; 7 bases are shared with TRBD1. The CDR3 spans 13 residues. After removal of 4 bases from V and 4 bases from J, the junction contained 6 bases not matched to a gene. Germline CDR1 is SQVTM and CDR2 is ANQGSEA. The CDR3 coding sequence is TGCAGCGTTGTGATCAGGGGGGGCACTGAAGCTTTCTTT. It is translated as CSVVIRGGTEAFF.

This clonotype was picked up a small number of times. This rearrangement joins TRBV5-4 to TRBJ2-1; D uncertain. CDR1 is SGHNT, CDR2 YYREEE, per germline (reference sequence). The CDR3 length is 12 residues. Trimming cost V 3 bases and J 5 bases, with 6 bases left between them. The DNA of the CDR3 is TGTGCCAGCAGCTCGGCCCACAATGAGCAGTTCTTC. It encodes CASSSAHNEQFF.

The V gene is TRBV29-1, the J gene TRBJ2-7; D not certain. Germline V gene lookup returns CDR1 SQVTM and CDR2 ANQGSEA. Trimming cost V 4 bases and J 3 bases, with 13 bases left between them. The CDR3 covers 13 residues. CDR3 nucleotide sequence: TGCAGCGTTGGCGCCAGTCCCTACTACGAGCAGTACTTC. Protein sequence: CSVGASPYYEQYF.

This clonotype came up a few times. The rearrangement links TRBV6-6 to TRBJ2-5; TRBD1 matches at 8 bases. This CDR3 spans 14 amino acids. Germline V gene lookup returns CDR1 MNHNY and CDR2 SVGAGI (reference sequence). Trimming cost V 5 bases and J 2 bases; bases outside gene matches: 4. CDR3 region: CASSLHRGQETQYF. The CDR3 DNA reads TGTGCCAGCAGTCTCCACAGGGGGCAAGAGACCCAGTACTTC.

In its sample, this clonotype was seen a few times. The J gene is TRBJ2-5, the V gene TRBV7-9; D might be TRBD1 or TRBD2, each matching 5 bases. The V and J ends lost 5 bases and 1 base respectively, with 14 bases between them. This CDR3 is built from 15 residues. The germline V gene has CDR1 SEHNR and CDR2 FQNEAQ (reference sequence). This chain's CDR3 is CASSDAGTVQETQYF. For the CDR3, the DNA is TGTGCCAGCAGCGACGCCGGGACGGTCCAAGAGACCCAGTACTTC.

V and J are TRBV9 and TRBJ1-3; the D gene is possibly TRBD1 (6 bases). Germline V lookup: CDR1 SGDLS, CDR2 YYNGEE. V lost 5 bases and J 0 bases, leaving 9 bases between the germline ends. The CDR3 covers 14 residues. CDR3 residues: CASRTGHSGNTIYF. The CDR3 DNA reads as TGTGCCAGCAGGACAGGCCACTCTGGAAACACCATATATTTT.

The chain combines TRBV5-6 with TRBJ1-1; weak D call: TRBD1 (5 bases). The CDR3 runs 14 residues. Germline V gene sequence: CDR1 SGHDT, CDR2 YYEEEE. V was cut by 4 bases and J by 1 base, with 11 bases left in between. Here the CDR3 DNA reads TGTGCCAGCAGCGTGGGACGCCCGAACACTGAAGCTTTCTTT. It specifies CASSVGRPNTEAFF.

This clonotype has a count of ten or more. The chain employs TRBV2 and TRBJ2-2; 8 bases align to TRBD1. J lost 4 bases, V lost 6 bases, and 7 bases had no gene match. The germline V gene has CDR1 SNHLY and CDR2 FYNNEI. The CDR3 sequence is 15 residues long. CDR3: CASRTTDRVTGELFF. CDR3 in DNA: TGTGCCAGCAGGACAACGGACAGGGTCACCGGGGAGCTGTTTTTT. Variable domain in full (rest from reference TRBV2 and TRBJ2-2): EPEVTQTPSHQVTQMGQEVILRCVPISNHLYFYWYRQILGQKVEFLVSFYNNEISEKSEIFDDQFSVERPDGSNFTLKIRSTKLEDSAMYFCASRTTDRVTGELFFGEGSRLTVL.

This clonotype was seen at least ten times. The chain joins TRBV20-1 to TRBJ2-5; unclear D gene. The CDR3 totals 11 residues. Germline-derived CDR1 and CDR2 are DFQATT and SNEGSKA (reference sequence). V was shortened by 6 bases and J by 7 bases, with 12 bases between the two germline ends. The CDR3, as DNA: TGCAGTGCCATCCCCCTAGTGACCCAGTACTTC. It is translated as CSAIPLVTQYF.

This clonotype came up a few times. The rearrangement joins TRBV6-2 or TRBV6-3 to TRBJ2-2; D is unclear. Trimming removed 7 bases at V and 1 base at J, with 13 bases between. CDR3 length: 15 residues. CDR1 is MNHEY, CDR2 SVGEGT, per germline. Here the CDR3 reads CASTPGGRNTGELFF. In nucleotides, the CDR3 is TGTGCCAGCACCCCAGGTGGCCGGAACACCGGGGAGCTGTTTTTT.

This clonotype has ten or more counts. The J gene is TRBJ2-2, the V gene TRBV14; D may match TRBD1 or TRBD2 (6 bases each). Germline values: CDR1 SGHDN, CDR2 FVKESK. Trimming cost V 8 bases and J 5 bases, with 15 bases left between them. The CDR3 consists of 14 residues. In DNA, the CDR3 is TGTGCCAGCGGCCGGGGGCGGAGGACCGGGGAGCTGTTTTTT. This gives the protein CASGRGRRTGELFF.